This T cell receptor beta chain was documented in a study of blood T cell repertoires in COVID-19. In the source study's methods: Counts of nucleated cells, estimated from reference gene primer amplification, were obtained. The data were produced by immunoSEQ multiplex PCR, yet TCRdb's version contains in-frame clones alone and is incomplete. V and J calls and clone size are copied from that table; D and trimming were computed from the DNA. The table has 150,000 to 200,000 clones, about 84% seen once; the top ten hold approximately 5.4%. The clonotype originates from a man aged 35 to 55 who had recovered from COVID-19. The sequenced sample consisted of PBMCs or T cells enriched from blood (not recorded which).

The CDR3 nucleotides read TGTGCCAGCAGCCCCGACAGGGGGGATAGTGAGCAGTTCTTC. This translates into CASSPDRGDSEQFF. This chain links TRBV9 with TRBJ2-1; TRBD1 aligns across 9 bases. CDR3 length: 14 amino acids. CDR1 is SGDLS and CDR2 is YYNGEE in the germline V gene. V lost 4 bases and J lost 9; bases outside the gene matches: 8.